This T cell receptor beta chain appears in the sequencing data of a study of T-cell reconstitution after alpha-beta-depleted transplantation in children. Preparation of the TCRbeta library involved a method that used unique molecular identifiers. TCRdb processed the PCR reads anew with MiXCR; each CDR3 protein has one entry. The repertoire has roughly 590,000 distinct CDR3 sequences, 16% of them found once; the top ten carry 0.8% to 1.1%. Unmatched junction bases numbered 10, after V lost 3 bases and J lost 4 bases. Looked up from germline, CDR1 is MGHDK and CDR2 is SYGVNS. The CDR3 is 16 residues long.

The V gene is TRBV25-1, the J gene TRBJ2-5; 8 bases map to TRBD1. This sequence was found in a human donor who donated a stem cell graft to a child with acute myeloid leukemia. Sample: PBMCs from the stem cell graft donor, taken from the stem cell graft. The CDR3 coding sequence is TGTGCCAGCAGTGACCGACAGGGGTACTTGGGAGAGACCCAGTACTTC. Protein product: CASSDRQGYLGETQYF.